This T cell receptor (beta chain) derives from a study of T-cell memory formation after mild COVID-19. The CDR3 has 13 residues. Deletions cut 0 bases from V and 2 bases from J, with 5 bases between. CDR1 is SGDLS and CDR2 is YYNGEE in the germline V gene. TCRdb fed the 5' RACE reads into MiXCR, producing one record per CDR3 protein. The profile shows about 170,000 distinct CDR3 sequences, approximately 13% of them singletons. The chain is built from TRBV9 and TRBJ2-5; D not resolved. Sequencing was carried out using PBMCs or a T cell subset sorted from them (not recorded which). This TCR was recovered from a man aged 18 to 29 who had mild COVID-19 (a few samples of this study predate the infection). Cell type and time point are not known. CDR3 sequence: CASSVGRQETQYF. The CDR3 region has the DNA TGTGCCAGCAGCGTAGGCAGGCAAGAGACCCAGTACTTC.